The rows below give T cell receptor beta chains drawn from one sample of a study of control samples from healthy donors and cancer patients. Some clones are missing from TCRdb's copy, which holds only in-frame ones; the method was immunoSEQ multiplex PCR. The sample lists 390,000 or so clones; 90% were seen once. Source material: PBMCs. The receptor set was obtained from a man in his forties with head and neck cancer. Each CDR3 is given with its conserved first and last residue. A D gene is named only where the DNA matches it firmly. Size values are once, few and many counts, or a class for expanded clones, and some rows have none.

TRBJ1-1	TRBV2	few	-	CASSDSPGQMNTEAFF	TGTGCCAGCAGTGATAGCCCGGGACAAATGAACACTGAAGCTTTCTTT
TRBJ2-2	TRBV7-6	-	-	CASSLAGQGGTGELFF	TGTGCCAGCAGCTTAGCCGGGCAGGGGGGCACCGGGGAGCTGTTTTTT
TRBJ2-3	TRBV4-1	-	TRBD1	CASSQEPGQGPDTQYF	TGCGCCAGCAGCCAAGAGCCGGGACAGGGGCCAGATACGCAGTATTTT
TRBJ1-5	TRBV6-1	once	-	CASSEAGVFGDNQPQHF	TGTGCCAGCAGTGAAGCAGGAGTTTTCGGGGACAATCAGCCCCAGCATTTT
TRBJ1-2	TRBV5-6	-	-	CASSLGQAGYTF	TGTGCCAGCAGCTTGGGACAGGCAGGCTACACCTTC
TRBJ2-5	TRBV2	few	TRBD1	CASSDREETQYF	TGTGCCAGCAGCGACAGGGAGGAGACCCAGTACTTC
TRBJ2-7	TRBV15	-	-	CATSRAFGTSNTYEQYF	TGTGCCACCAGCAGAGCATTCGGGACTTCCAATACCTACGAGCAGTACTTC
TRBJ2-3	TRBV5-6	-	TRBD2	CASSSGLAGGYDTQYF	TGTGCCAGCAGTTCCGGACTAGCGGGAGGGTATGATACGCAGTATTTT
TRBJ2-2	TRBV4-3	-	TRBD2	CASSPIAGVNTGELFF	TGCGCCAGCAGCCCCATAGCGGGGGTTAACACCGGGGAGCTGTTTTTT
TRBJ1-5	TRBV6-6	-	-	CASSPGSSNQPQHF	TGTGCCAGCAGCCCAGGAAGCAGCAATCAGCCCCAGCATTTT
TRBJ2-7	TRBV5-4	few	-	CASSLGGSSVNEQYF	TGTGCCAGCAGCTTGGGAGGTAGCTCTGTCAACGAGCAGTACTTC
TRBJ2-3	TRBV5-6	-	TRBD2	CASSLTAGGLTDTQYF	TGTGCCAGCAGCTTGACGGCGGGGGGACTCACAGATACGCAGTATTTT
TRBJ2-7	TRBV29-1	once	-	CSVSSAGGTYEQYF	TGCAGCGTTTCTTCGGCAGGGGGGACCTACGAGCAGTACTTC
TRBJ2-1	TRBV7-9	-	-	CASSYSPSNEQFF	TGTGCCAGCAGCTACAGTCCCAGCAATGAGCAGTTCTTC
TRBJ2-2	TRBV28	-	TRBD2	CASSFERGNTGELFF	TGTGCCAGCAGTTTTGAGCGGGGTAACACCGGGGAGCTGTTTTTT
TRBJ2-7	TRBV13	-	TRBD1	CASSSGGQEEEQYF	TGTGCCAGCAGCAGCGGAGGACAGGAAGAAGAGCAGTACTTC
TRBJ2-5	TRBV10-3	-	TRBD2	CAISERLAGQQETQYF	TGTGCCATCAGTGAGAGGCTAGCGGGCCAGCAAGAGACCCAGTACTTC
TRBJ1-4	TRBV5-5	-	-	CASSSWKNRMSNEKLFF	TGTGCCAGCAGCTCGTGGAAGAACAGAATGTCTAATGAAAAACTGTTTTTT
TRBJ2-6	TRBV4-3	-	-	CASSQEYSPGANVLTF	TGCGCCAGCAGCCAAGAATACAGCCCTGGGGCCAACGTCCTGACTTTC
TRBJ1-5	TRBV5-6	-	-	CASSLKPEGNQPQHF	TGTGCCAGCAGCCTAAAACCCGAAGGCAATCAGCCCCAGCATTTT
TRBJ2-1	TRBV7-3	-	-	CASSLNRGDYNEQFF	TGTGCCAGCAGCTTAAACCGCGGGGACTACAATGAGCAGTTCTTC
TRBJ2-7	TRBV7-3	-	TRBD1	CASSQQGQGKSYEQYF	TGTGCCAGCAGCCAACAGGGACAGGGAAAATCCTACGAGCAGTACTTC
TRBJ1-6	TRBV27	-	TRBD1	CASSMTGYNSPLHF	TGTGCCAGCAGTATGACAGGGTACAATTCACCCCTCCACTTT
TRBJ2-5	TRBV30	-	TRBD2	CAWRPGGTETQYF	TGTGCCTGGAGGCCGGGGGGGACGGAGACCCAGTACTTC
TRBJ1-1	TRBV7-9	-	TRBD1	CASSETGTENTEAFF	TGTGCCAGTTCCGAAACCGGGACAGAAAACACTGAAGCTTTCTTT
TRBJ1-1	TRBV19	-	-	CASTSVQGFMNTEAFF	TGTGCCAGTACCTCAGTACAGGGTTTCATGAACACTGAAGCTTTCTTT
TRBJ2-6	TRBV6-4	-	-	CASKNQGSGANVLTF	TGTGCCAGCAAGAACCAGGGCTCTGGGGCCAACGTCCTGACTTTC
TRBJ1-1	TRBV20-1	-	-	CSASLNTEAFF	TGCAGTGCTAGCCTGAACACTGAAGCTTTCTTT
TRBJ1-6	TRBV27	-	TRBD1	CASSSDRAGSPLHF	TGTGCCAGCAGTTCGGACAGGGCTGGGTCACCCCTCCACTTT
TRBJ1-6	TRBV30	-	-	CAWRSKKDSLNSPLHF	TGTGCCTGGAGATCAAAAAAGGACAGCCTTAATTCACCCCTCCACTTT
TRBJ1-6	TRBV19	-	-	CASRGEGRSPLHF	TGTGCCAGCCGGGGAGAGGGGCGGTCACCCCTCCACTTT
TRBJ1-2	TRBV7-2	-	TRBD1	CASSSDRAINGYTF	TGTGCCAGCAGCTCCGACAGGGCAATAAATGGCTACACCTTC
TRBJ2-5	TRBV9	-	-	CASSAGGGEETQYF	TGTGCCAGCAGCGCTGGGGGGGGCGAAGAGACCCAGTACTTC
TRBJ1-1	TRBV6-6	-	-	CASRAGQAAEAFF	TGTGCCAGCAGGGCGGGGCAAGCGGCTGAAGCTTTCTTT
TRBJ2-5	TRBV7-9	few	TRBD2	CASSLAASGAPGHF	TGTGCCAGCAGCTTAGCAGCTAGCGGGGCGCCAGGTCACTTC
TRBJ1-1	TRBV6-2/TRBV6-3	-	-	CASSYYGANTEAFF	TGTGCCAGCAGTTACTATGGAGCGAACACTGAAGCTTTCTTT
TRBJ2-7	TRBV13	-	-	CASSLGKSYEQYF	TGTGCCAGCAGCTTAGGTAAGTCCTACGAGCAGTACTTC
TRBJ1-1	TRBV13	-	-	CASSLVRERRSMNTEAFF	TGTGCCAGCAGCTTAGTTCGGGAAAGGAGGTCCATGAACACTGAAGCTTTCTTT
TRBJ1-6	TRBV7-6	-	-	CASSLGFDSPLHF	TGTGCCAGCAGCTTAGGTTTTGATTCACCCCTCCACTTT
TRBJ2-1	TRBV28	-	-	CASSSGGGRNEQFF	TGTGCCAGCAGTTCTGGAGGAGGGAGGAATGAGCAGTTCTTC
TRBJ2-3	TRBV11-3	-	-	CASSLRRGAGDTQYF	TGTGCCAGCAGCTTGCGCCGGGGGGCGGGAGATACGCAGTATTTT
TRBJ1-6	TRBV2	-	TRBD1	CASSETGSYNSPLHF	TGTGCCAGCAGCGAGACAGGGTCCTATAATTCACCCCTCCACTTT
TRBJ1-2	TRBV9	-	TRBD1	CASSVGTGGVINYGYTF	TGTGCCAGCAGCGTAGGGACAGGGGGCGTAATTAACTATGGCTACACCTTC
TRBJ1-4	TRBV5-1	once	-	CASSFLGPPTNEKLFF	TGCGCCAGCAGCTTTCTGGGCCCTCCAACTAATGAAAAACTGTTTTTT